Below, 13 T cell receptor beta chains from the same sample are listed, as sequenced in a study of blood T cell repertoires in COVID-19. Sequencing used immunoSEQ multiplex PCR; TCRdb keeps in-frame clones, though not all of them. The sample holds approximately 330,000 clones, roughly 86% seen once. The source material was peripheral blood. These receptors originate from a man aged 25-40 years with COVID-19, enrolled during active disease.

The chain links TRBV4-1 to TRBJ2-7; 10 bases align to TRBD2. CDR1 MGHRA and CDR2 YSYEKL come from the germline V gene. Trimming removed 1 base from V and 6 bases from J; junction bases left unmatched: 6. The CDR3 is made up of 15 amino acids. The CDR3 sequence is CASSQGLAGAGEQYF. Written as DNA, the CDR3 is TGCGCCAGCAGCCAAGGCCTAGCGGGAGCGGGCGAGCAGTACTTC.

The gene calls are TRBV7-2 and TRBJ1-4, with unresolved D. Looked up from germline, CDR1 is SGHTA and CDR2 is FQGNSA. V was trimmed by 6 bases and J by 6 bases, leaving 14 bases between them. The CDR3 has 14 residues. CDR3 bases: TGTGCCAGCAGTAAGCGACGGTGGGATGAAAAACTGTTTTTT. Translation: CASSKRRWDEKLFF.

The chain employs TRBV7-9 and TRBJ1-2; 7 bases map to TRBD1. The V gene's germline CDR1 is SEHNR and CDR2 FQNEAQ (reference sequence). V lost 4 bases and J lost 4; bases outside the gene matches: 9. The length of the CDR3 is 15 residues. The CDR3 loop reads CASSSGAGTVYGYTF. The CDR3 DNA sequence: TGTGCCAGCAGCTCGGGGGCCGGGACAGTCTATGGCTACACCTTC.

The chain joins TRBV2 to TRBJ2-5; TRBD2 is a possible D gene (6 bases). The CDR3 contains 14 residues. V dropped 2 bases and J dropped 2 bases, with 9 bases sitting between them. Germline V gene data show CDR1 as SNHLY and CDR2 as FYNNEI. CDR3 coding DNA: TGTGCCAGCAGTGAATTGGGAGGTCAAGAGACCCAGTACTTC. Its protein is CASSELGGQETQYF.

The V call is TRBV19, the J call TRBJ1-6; no reliable D call. Germline V lookup: CDR1 LNHDA, CDR2 SQIVND (reference sequence). The V end lost 5 bases, the J end lost 10 bases, and 12 bases lay between the germline ends. The CDR3 is 13 amino acids. The DNA for the CDR3 is TGTGCCAGTAGTCCCACCGCGGGGTCACCCCTCCACTTT. It codes for CASSPTAGSPLHF. Based on the CDR3 plus reference TRBV19 and TRBJ1-6, the full variable domain is DGGITQSPKYLFRKEGQNVTLSCEQNLNHDAMYWYRQDPGQGLRLIYYSQIVNDFQKGDIAEGYSVSREKKESFPLTVTSAQKNPTAFYLCASSPTAGSPLHFGNGTRLTVT.

V is TRBV14 and J is TRBJ2-5, with a weak D call TRBD2 (6 bases). Trimming shortened V by 4 bases and J by 4 bases, and 10 bases separated the two germline ends. Germline V gives CDR1 SGHDN, CDR2 FVKESK. The CDR3 is 13 residues long. The CDR3 sequence: CASSRGGPETQYF. CDR3 in DNA: TGTGCCAGCAGCCGGGGAGGTCCAGAGACCCAGTACTTC.

This clone came up once. The rearrangement uses TRBV18 and TRBJ2-3; D possibly corresponds to TRBD1 (5 bases). Trimming stripped 8 bases from V and 3 bases from J, with 15 bases between. Germline V gene sequence: CDR1 KGHSH, CDR2 LQKENI. The CDR3 covers 14 residues. The CDR3 loop reads CASRGQGMTDTQYF. The DNA of the CDR3 is TGTGCCAGCCGCGGCCAGGGTATGACAGATACGCAGTATTTT.

The chain is built from TRBV7-3 and TRBJ2-1; D remains ambiguous. From germline, CDR1 is SGHTA and CDR2 FQGTGA. This CDR3 is 14 amino acids long. V was trimmed by 5 bases and J by 5 bases, leaving 13 bases between them. CDR3 amino acids: CASSPTLHHNEQFF. CDR3 in DNA: TGTGCCAGCAGCCCTACTCTCCACCACAATGAGCAGTTCTTC.

V is TRBV16 and J is TRBJ1-5, with D tentatively TRBD1 (5 bases). CDR1 and CDR2 from the germline V gene are KGHSY and FQNENV. Trimming shortened V by 2 bases and J by 2 bases, and 13 bases separated the two germline ends. The length of the CDR3 is 16 residues. The CDR3 here is CASSQPMTGGNQPQHF. For the CDR3, the DNA is TGTGCCAGCAGCCAACCCATGACGGGGGGCAATCAGCCCCAGCATTTT.

This sequence joins TRBV19 and TRBJ1-1; TRBD1 might be the D (5 bases). The V end lost 3 bases, the J end lost 6 bases, and 11 bases lay between the germline ends. The CDR3 consists of 13 residues. The V gene's germline CDR1 is LNHDA and CDR2 SQIVND (reference sequence). The CDR3 nucleotides are TGTGCCAGTAGTATCTATAAGGGGTCTGAAGCTTTCTTT. It encodes CASSIYKGSEAFF.

This chain connects TRBV2 to TRBJ1-2; D remains unclear. The CDR3 extends over 15 amino acids. Per germline, CDR1 SNHLY and CDR2 FYNNEI. The germline V and J ends were trimmed by 7 bases and 2 bases, with 17 bases remaining between them. CDR3 protein: CASTESRGLNYGYTF. The CDR3 DNA sequence: TGTGCCAGCACCGAGTCTCGAGGGCTAAACTATGGCTACACCTTC.

The table lists this clone with a few counts. The chain couples TRBV27 to TRBJ2-2; possible D gene TRBD2, 5 bases. The V gene lost 3 bases and the J gene lost 2 bases, with 10 bases spanning the gap. CDR3 length equals 15 residues. Per germline, CDR1 MNHEY and CDR2 SMNVEV (reference sequence). The CDR3 region is CASSFEGANTGELFF. The DNA of the CDR3 is TGTGCCAGCAGTTTCGAGGGCGCAAACACCGGGGAGCTGTTTTTT.

The chain links TRBV12-3 or TRBV12-4 to TRBJ2-4, with D maybe TRBD1 (6 bases). This CDR3 has 12 residues. Trimming cost V 5 bases and J 9 bases, with 11 bases left between them. In DNA, the CDR3 is TGTGCCAGCAGTCCGACAGGCGGCATTCAGTACTTC. Its translation: CASSPTGGIQYF.